A selection of T cell receptor beta chains follows, all from one sample in a study of blood T cell repertoires in COVID-19. Sequencing was performed with immunoSEQ multiplex PCR; in TCRdb, only in-frame clones are kept and a portion is missing. This repertoire shows hundreds of thousands of clones, 70% to 90% found once; its top ten account for less than 1.5%. The sequenced sample consisted of PBMCs or T cells enriched from blood (not recorded which). These TCRs come from a woman aged 18-29 years who had been exposed to COVID-19. The CDR3 runs from the conserved cysteine through the conserved F or W. D genes are given only for firm matches. A row's size may be missing; if present it is once, few, many or a size class.

j_call | clone_size | v_call | d_call | cdr3_aa | cdr3_nt
TRBJ2-2 | . | TRBV27 | . | CASRRGNTGELFF | TGTGCCAGCAGACGGGGGAACACCGGGGAGCTGTTTTTT
TRBJ1-2 | . | TRBV6-5 | . | CASSYHRLYNYGYTF | TGTGCCAGCAGTTACCACAGGCTCTATAACTATGGCTACACCTTC
TRBJ2-7 | once | TRBV27 | . | CASSKGSGNEQYF | TGTGCCAGCAGTAAGGGGTCTGGAAACGAGCAGTACTTC
TRBJ1-5 | . | TRBV24-1 | . | CATSDHAAGDQPQHF | TGTGCCACCAGTGACCATGCCGCGGGGGATCAGCCCCAGCATTTT
TRBJ1-6 | few | TRBV28 | . | CASSFGGGDSPLHF | TGTGCCAGCAGTTTTGGTGGAGGTGATTCACCCCTCCACTTT
TRBJ2-5 | . | TRBV28 | . | CASSPRRAQYF | TGTGCCAGCAGTCCACGTAGAGCCCAGTACTTC
TRBJ1-3 | few | TRBV4-2 | TRBD1 | CASSQEDRSRNTIYF | TGTGCCAGCAGCCAAGAGGACAGGTCGCGGAACACCATATATTTT
TRBJ2-7 | . | TRBV29-1 | . | CSVVAWGRDNYEQYF | TGCAGCGTTGTAGCGTGGGGAAGGGACAACTACGAGCAGTACTTC
TRBJ2-2 | . | TRBV9 | . | CASSAAFWGGQGAGELFF | TGTGCCAGCAGCGCGGCCTTCTGGGGCGGCCAGGGCGCCGGGGAGCTGTTTTTT
TRBJ1-1 | . | TRBV28 | . | CASSLLREWTEAFF | TGTGCCAGCAGTTTATTAAGGGAGTGGACTGAAGCTTTCTTT
TRBJ2-1 | . | TRBV4-2 | . | CASSQLNYVPSGSYNEQFF | TGTGCCAGCAGCCAGCTAAATTACGTCCCATCGGGCTCCTACAATGAGCAGTTCTTC
TRBJ2-3 | . | TRBV11-2 | . | CAAAGDPYTDTQYF | TGTGCCGCGGCAGGGGACCCTTACACAGATACGCAGTATTTT
TRBJ2-7 | few | TRBV19 | . | CASSIVGYEQYF | TGTGCCAGTAGTATAGTCGGCTACGAGCAGTACTTC
TRBJ2-7 | . | TRBV5-1 | . | CASSNGMTYEQYF | TGCGCCAGCAGCAACGGGATGACCTACGAGCAGTACTTC
TRBJ1-6 | . | TRBV3-1/TRBV3-2 | . | CASSQATGTNSPLHF | TGTGCCAGCAGCCAAGCGACAGGAACTAATTCACCCCTCCACTTT
TRBJ1-1 | . | TRBV15 | . | CATSLDYTEAFF | TGTGCCACCAGCCTCGACTACACTGAAGCTTTCTTT
TRBJ2-1 | once | TRBV28 | TRBD1 | CASTLDRAANEQFF | TGTGCCAGCACCCTGGACAGGGCGGCTAATGAGCAGTTCTTC
TRBJ2-1 | . | TRBV18 | . | CASSPPFDLRSAGPEYNEQFF | TGTGCCAGCTCACCACCGTTTGATCTTCGGAGCGCGGGCCCCGAATACAATGAGCAGTTCTTC
TRBJ1-5 | . | TRBV28 | . | CATSAIQGRQPQHF | TGTGCCACCAGCGCGATACAGGGTCGACAGCCCCAGCATTTT
TRBJ2-1 | . | TRBV3-1/TRBV3-2 | . | CASTDSPGMGEQFF | TGTGCCAGCACCGATTCTCCAGGCATGGGTGAGCAGTTCTTC
TRBJ2-5 | . | TRBV15 | . | CATSRPAGMETQYF | TGTGCCACCAGCAGACCCGCCGGGATGGAGACCCAGTACTTC
TRBJ2-1 | once | TRBV24-1 | TRBD2 | CATGLAGNEQFF | TGTGCCACCGGACTAGCGGGCAATGAGCAGTTCTTC
TRBJ1-2 | . | TRBV7-9 | . | CASSLEGPGLNGYTF | TGTGCCAGCAGCTTAGAGGGGCCCGGGTTGAATGGCTACACCTTC
TRBJ1-3 | . | TRBV28 | . | CASSLTQYSENTIYF | TGTGCCAGCAGCCTTACTCAATACAGTGAGAACACCATATATTTT
TRBJ2-6 | . | TRBV3-1/TRBV3-2 | TRBD1 | CASSVGTGGSGANVLTF | TGTGCCAGCAGCGTGGGGACAGGGGGCTCTGGGGCCAACGTCCTGACTTTC
TRBJ2-1 | . | TRBV6-4 | TRBD1 | CASSDSFRQGYNEQFF | TGTGCCAGCAGTGACTCCTTCCGACAGGGCTACAATGAGCAGTTCTTC
TRBJ2-1 | . | TRBV5-1 | TRBD2 | CASSLGGLADNEQFF | TGCGCCAGCAGCTTGGGGGGACTAGCGGACAATGAGCAGTTCTTC
TRBJ1-5 | . | TRBV6-5 | . | CASSYSMGANQPQHF | TGTGCCAGCAGTTACTCGATGGGGGCAAATCAGCCCCAGCATTTT
TRBJ2-3 | . | TRBV30 | TRBD1 | CAWSSTGNPRDTQYF | TGTGCCTGGAGTTCGACAGGGAATCCCCGAGATACGCAGTATTTT
TRBJ2-7 | . | TRBV5-4 | . | CASSFARAATYEQYF | TGTGCCAGCAGCTTTGCCCGAGCGGCAACCTACGAGCAGTACTTC
TRBJ1-1 | . | TRBV18 | . | CASSPGTLGTEAFF | TGTGCCAGCTCACCAGGGACACTAGGGACTGAAGCTTTCTTT
TRBJ2-1 | . | TRBV5-3 | TRBD1 | CARSLEPSDRGLEQFF | TGTGCCAGAAGCTTGGAGCCCTCCGACAGGGGGCTTGAGCAGTTCTTC
TRBJ1-2 | . | TRBV28 | . | CASSKQGYGYTF | TGTGCCAGCAGCAAACAGGGATACGGCTACACCTTC
TRBJ2-7 | . | TRBV27 | . | CASSPSGINGEQYF | TGTGCCAGCAGCCCTTCGGGGATCAACGGCGAGCAGTACTTC
TRBJ1-3 | . | TRBV6-1 | . | CASSETDGNTIYF | TGTGCCAGCAGTGAGACAGATGGAAACACCATATATTTT
TRBJ1-6 | . | TRBV14 | . | CASSPLTGTLNSPLHF | TGTGCCAGCAGCCCCTTGACAGGAACTCTAAATTCACCCCTCCACTTT
TRBJ2-3 | . | TRBV19 | . | CASSIDLPDTQYF | TGTGCCAGTAGTATAGATCTACCAGATACGCAGTATTTT
TRBJ2-2 | . | TRBV7-7 | TRBD2 | CASSPGLAGGAGELFF | TGTGCCAGCAGCCCCGGACTAGCGGGAGGGGCCGGGGAGCTGTTTTTT
TRBJ1-2 | . | TRBV11-2 | . | CASSPSASLNYGYTF | TGTGCCAGCAGCCCCAGCGCCAGCCTTAACTATGGCTACACCTTC
TRBJ1-4 | . | TRBV2 | . | CASSLQAAGANEKLFF | TGTGCCAGCAGTTTACAGGCGGCCGGAGCTAATGAAAAACTGTTTTTT
TRBJ1-1 | . | TRBV27 | . | CASLDTLNTEAFF | TGTGCCAGCCTTGACACCTTGAACACTGAAGCTTTCTTT
TRBJ1-1 | . | TRBV19 | . | CASSIPAAGAQAFF | TGTGCCAGTAGTATACCAGCCGCGGGGGCGCAGGCTTTCTTT
TRBJ1-1 | . | TRBV6-5 | . | CASRTSIGTSEAFF | TGTGCCAGCAGAACCAGCATTGGGACTTCTGAAGCTTTCTTT
TRBJ2-2 | once | TRBV28 | . | CASSGLAITGELFF | TGTGCCAGCAGTGGTCTAGCGATCACCGGGGAGCTGTTTTTT
TRBJ2-7 | . | TRBV27 | . | CASSLGLTYEQYF | TGTGCCAGCAGTTTGGGACTTACCTACGAGCAGTACTTC
TRBJ2-3 | . | TRBV2 | TRBD2 | CASSWIRLAASTDTQYF | TGTGCCAGCTCCTGGATAAGACTAGCGGCTAGCACAGATACGCAGTATTTT
TRBJ2-3 | . | TRBV7-3 | . | CASSIPGGATDTQYF | TGTGCCAGCAGCATACCTGGGGGGGCCACAGATACGCAGTATTTT
TRBJ2-7 | . | TRBV12-3/TRBV12-4 | . | CASSFSPYEQYF | TGTGCCAGCAGTTTCAGTCCCTACGAGCAGTACTTC
TRBJ1-5 | . | TRBV19 | . | CASRGAGNQPQHF | TGTGCCAGCCGGGGGGCTGGAAATCAGCCCCAGCATTTT
TRBJ2-7 | . | TRBV27 | TRBD2 | CASSLSNLAGGPRNEQYF | TGTGCCAGCAGTTTATCGAATCTAGCGGGAGGGCCGCGGAACGAGCAGTACTTC
TRBJ2-5 | . | TRBV3-1/TRBV3-2 | . | CASSQDSTGKETQYF | TGTGCCAGCAGCCAAGATTCAACAGGGAAAGAGACCCAGTACTTC
TRBJ2-1 | . | TRBV5-1 | . | CASSSVVSGVYNEQFF | TGCGCCAGCAGCTCTGTAGTATCCGGGGTGTACAATGAGCAGTTCTTC
TRBJ2-7 | . | TRBV6-5 | TRBD1 | CASSQTGVGYEQYF | TGTGCCAGCAGCCAGACAGGGGTTGGGTACGAGCAGTACTTC
TRBJ1-5 | . | TRBV25-1 | . | CASSEGRGQPQHF | TGTGCCAGCAGTGAAGGTAGGGGTCAGCCCCAGCATTTT
TRBJ2-7 | . | TRBV11-2 | TRBD1 | CASSLARTGGLDYEQYF | TGTGCCAGCAGCTTAGCCAGGACAGGGGGCTTGGACTACGAGCAGTACTTC